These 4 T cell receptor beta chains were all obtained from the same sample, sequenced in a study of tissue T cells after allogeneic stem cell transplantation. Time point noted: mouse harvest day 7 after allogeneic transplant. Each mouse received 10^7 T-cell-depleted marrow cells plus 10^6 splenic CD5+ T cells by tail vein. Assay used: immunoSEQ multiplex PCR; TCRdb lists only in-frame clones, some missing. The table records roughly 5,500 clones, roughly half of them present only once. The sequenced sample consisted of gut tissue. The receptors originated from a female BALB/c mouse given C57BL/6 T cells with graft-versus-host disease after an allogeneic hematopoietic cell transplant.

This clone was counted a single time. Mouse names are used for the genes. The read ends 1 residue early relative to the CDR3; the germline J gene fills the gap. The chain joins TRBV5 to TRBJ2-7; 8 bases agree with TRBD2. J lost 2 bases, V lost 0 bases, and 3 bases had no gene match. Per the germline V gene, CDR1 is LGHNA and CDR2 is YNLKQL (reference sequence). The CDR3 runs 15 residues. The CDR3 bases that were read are TGTGCCAGCAGCCAAGACCGGGGGGGGCCCTATGAACAGTAC. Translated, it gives CASSQDRGGPYEQY. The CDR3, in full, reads CASSQDRGGPYEQYF.

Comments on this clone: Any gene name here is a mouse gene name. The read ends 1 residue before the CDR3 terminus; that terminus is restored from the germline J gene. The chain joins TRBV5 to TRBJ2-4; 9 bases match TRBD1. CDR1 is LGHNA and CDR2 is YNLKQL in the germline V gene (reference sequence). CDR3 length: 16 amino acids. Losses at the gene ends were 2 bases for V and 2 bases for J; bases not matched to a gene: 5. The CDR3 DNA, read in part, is TGTGCCAGCAGCCAATCGACAGGGGGATTTCAAAACACCTTGTAC. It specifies CASSQSTGGFQNTLY. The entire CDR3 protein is CASSQSTGGFQNTLYF.

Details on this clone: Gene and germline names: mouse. The sequenced part of the CDR3 DNA is TGTGCCAGCAGTCTGTCACAGGCGGGGTATGCTGAGCAGTTC. Translated, it gives CASSLSQAGYAEQF. The entire CDR3 sequence reads CASSLSQAGYAEQFF. The chain employs TRBV26 and TRBJ2-1; weak D call: TRBD1 (5 bases). The read ends 1 residue early relative to the CDR3; the germline J gene fills the gap. Germline values: CDR1 KGHPV, CDR2 FQNQEV (reference sequence). V was shortened by 0 bases and J by 4 bases, with 10 bases between the two germline ends. This CDR3 spans 15 amino acids.

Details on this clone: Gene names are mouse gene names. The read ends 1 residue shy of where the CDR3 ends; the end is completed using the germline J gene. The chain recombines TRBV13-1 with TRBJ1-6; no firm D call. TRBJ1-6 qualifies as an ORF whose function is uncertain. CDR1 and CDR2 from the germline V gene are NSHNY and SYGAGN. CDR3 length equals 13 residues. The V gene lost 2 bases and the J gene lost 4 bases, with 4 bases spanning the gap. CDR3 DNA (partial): TGTGCCAGCAGTGAGGGGTATAATTCGCCCCTCTAC. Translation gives CASSEGYNSPLY. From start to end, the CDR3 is CASSEGYNSPLYF.